What follows are 10 T cell receptor beta chains derived from one specimen sequenced in a study of blood T cell repertoires in COVID-19. The protocol was immunoSEQ multiplex PCR, while the TCRdb copy is restricted to in-frame clones and leaves out a portion. The sample consists of under 250,000 clones, approximately 91% of them appearing once. Sequences were obtained from peripheral blood. Receptors originate from a woman in her sixties or seventies with acute or convalescent COVID-19.

The chain has TRBV7-2 and TRBJ2-5; 8 nucleotides agree with TRBD2. CDR1 is SGHTA and CDR2 is FQGNSA in the germline V gene. The CDR3 extends over 15 amino acids. J lost 2 bases, V lost 5 bases, and 7 bases had no gene match. The CDR3 reads CASSLKRELQETQYF. CDR3 nucleotides: TGTGCCAGCAGCCTCAAGCGGGAGTTACAAGAGACCCAGTACTTC.

V gene TRBV6-5 combines with J gene TRBJ2-5, with D possibly TRBD2 on 6 matching bases. V was cut by 7 bases and J by 3 bases, with 15 bases left in between. CDR1 and CDR2 (germline): MNHEY, SVGAGI. The length of the CDR3 is 14 residues. CDR3 sequence reads: CASITGGNKETQYF. The CDR3 DNA sequence: TGTGCCAGCATAACAGGCGGGAATAAAGAGACCCAGTACTTC.

This rearrangement joins TRBV18 to TRBJ2-4; tentatively, D is TRBD1 (6 bases). Germline V gene sequence: CDR1 KGHSH, CDR2 LQKENI. The CDR3 sequence is 13 residues long. Between the trimmed V and J ends, which lost 3 bases and 8 bases, there was a span of 11 bases. The CDR3 region has the DNA TGTGCCAGCTCACCGGGACATATGGACATTCAGTACTTC. The encoded protein is CASSPGHMDIQYF.

V and J are TRBV6-5 and TRBJ2-1; TRBD2 is a possible D gene (5 bases). The CDR3 is made up of 14 amino acids. Trimming removed 6 bases at V and 7 bases at J, with 16 bases between. Germline V gives CDR1 MNHEY, CDR2 SVGAGI. The CDR3 DNA reads as TGTGCCAGCAGACCGACGCGGGTAGGGAATGAGCAGTTCTTC. This codes for CASRPTRVGNEQFF.

V usage is TRBV5-1 and J usage is TRBJ1-6; 7 bases are a match to TRBD1. This CDR3 comprises 14 residues. The junction had 7 bases not matched to a gene; V was cut back by 4 bases and J by 9 bases. CDR1 SGHRS and CDR2 YFSETQ come from the germline V gene. This CDR3 reads CASSAGQWGSPLHF. The CDR3, as DNA: TGCGCCAGCAGCGCGGGACAGTGGGGTTCACCCCTCCACTTT.

The chain links TRBV6-1 to TRBJ2-1; 13 bases agree with TRBD2. V was pared by 0 bases and J by 10 bases, with 9 bases of the junction left unmatched. The CDR3 has 17 amino acids. The germline V gene has CDR1 MNHNS and CDR2 SASEGT. The CDR3: CASSEARTSGRAGEQFF. DNA for the CDR3: TGTGCCAGCAGTGAAGCGCGAACTAGCGGGAGGGCTGGGGAGCAGTTCTTC.

The chain is built from TRBV6-5 and TRBJ1-1; no firm D call. Germline V CDR1 and CDR2: MNHEY, SVGAGI. The V gene lost 2 bases and the J gene lost 0 bases, with 10 bases spanning the gap. The CDR3 extends over 15 amino acids. The CDR3 DNA reads TGTGCCAGCAGTTACACGGGGTCCTTGAACACTGAAGCTTTCTTT. Amino acid sequence: CASSYTGSLNTEAFF.

This chain joins TRBV10-3 and TRBJ2-2; a weak D match, TRBD2 (6 bases). The CDR3 is 17 residues long. The germline CDR1 and CDR2 sequences are ENHRY and SYGVKD. V gave up 2 bases and J gave up 6 bases, with 19 bases separating them. CDR3 sequence reads: CAISEPGGLGSPGELFF. The CDR3, as DNA: TGTGCCATCAGTGAGCCTGGGGGACTGGGAAGCCCCGGGGAGCTGTTTTTT.

CDR3 protein: CAIPTGTADTQYF. CDR3 bases: TGTGCCATCCCGACAGGGACGGCAGATACGCAGTATTTT. This sequence joins TRBV27 and TRBJ2-3, with 7 bases identical to TRBD1. Germline CDR1 MNHEY, CDR2 SMNVEV (reference sequence). The CDR3 totals 13 residues. V lost 10 bases, J lost 4 bases, and 8 bases stayed unmatched.

The chain recombines TRBV7-2 with TRBJ1-3; no firm D call. Germline V lookup: CDR1 SGHTA, CDR2 FQGNSA. The CDR3 totals 14 residues. V was cut by 5 bases and J by 0 bases, with 8 bases left in between. The CDR3 coding sequence is TGTGCCAGCAGCCCACACAGCTCTGGAAACACCATATATTTT. It codes for CASSPHSSGNTIYF. Complete variable domain (other parts from reference TRBV7-2 and TRBJ1-3): GAGVSQSPSNKVTEKGKDVELRCDPISGHTALYWYRQSLGQGLEFLIYFQGNSAPDKSGLPSDRFSAERTGGSVSTLTIQRTQQEDSAVYLCASSPHSSGNTIYFGEGSWLTVV.